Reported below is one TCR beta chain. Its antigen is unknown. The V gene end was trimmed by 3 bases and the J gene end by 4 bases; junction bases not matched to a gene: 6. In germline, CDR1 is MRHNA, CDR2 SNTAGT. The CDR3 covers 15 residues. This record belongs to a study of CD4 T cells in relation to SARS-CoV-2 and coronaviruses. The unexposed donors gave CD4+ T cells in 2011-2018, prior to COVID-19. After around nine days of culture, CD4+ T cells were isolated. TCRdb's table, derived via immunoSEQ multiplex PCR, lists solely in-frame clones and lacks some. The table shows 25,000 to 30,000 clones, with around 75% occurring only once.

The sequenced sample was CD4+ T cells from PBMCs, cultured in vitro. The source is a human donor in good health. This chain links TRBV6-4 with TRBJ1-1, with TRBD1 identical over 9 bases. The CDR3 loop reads CASSEQGAGITEAFF. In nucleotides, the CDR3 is TGTGCCAGCAGTGAACAGGGGGCAGGTATCACTGAAGCTTTCTTT.